A selection of T cell receptor beta chains follows, all from one sample in a study of follicular helper T cells after annual influenza vaccination. Data came from immunoSEQ multiplex PCR; TCRdb stores just in-frame clones and leaves some out. The sample comprises about 10,000 clones, 70% to 90% of which are singletons, and around 0.5% rests with the top ten. The sample here was CXCR5+ CD38- circulating T follicular helper cells from blood, taken 7 days after influenza vaccination. These receptors were collected from an adult who received the influenza vaccine. Each CDR3 is given with its conserved first and last residue. Fields, in order: D gene, V gene, J gene, clone size, CDR3 DNA, CDR3 protein. The D gene is left open where the match is weak. Clone sizes are given selectively: once, few, many, or a class where the clone is expanded.

>.|TRBV6-1|TRBJ1-6|.
TGTGCCAGCAGTGGCTCGCTCACAGGGCGCTCACCCCTCCACTTT
CASSGSLTGRSPLHF
>.|TRBV7-3|TRBJ2-3|.
TGTGCCAGCAGCTTCACCAACGACCGCTCCGATACGCAGTATTTT
CASSFTNDRSDTQYF
>TRBD2|TRBV27|TRBJ2-2|.
TGTGCCAGCAGATTAGCGGGGTTTGGTGCCGGGGAGCTGTTTTTT
CASRLAGFGAGELFF
>.|TRBV18|TRBJ1-1|.
TGTGCCAGCTCACCACAGGGGGGGACTGAAGCTTTCTTT
CASSPQGGTEAFF
>.|TRBV27|TRBJ1-2|.
TGTGCCAGCAGGCAGTCGATTGCGGACGTTATCTATGGCTACACCTTC
CASRQSIADVIYGYTF
>.|TRBV6-5|TRBJ1-1|.
TGTGCCAGCAGGGTTACAGGGATAACTGAAGCTTTCTTT
CASRVTGITEAFF
>.|TRBV4-3|TRBJ2-3|.
TGCGCCAGCAGCCATTCAGGGGACTCCACAGATACGCAGTATTTT
CASSHSGDSTDTQYF
>.|TRBV28|TRBJ1-1|.
TGTGCCAGCAGTTTACGGGGAGGGGGGCGGACTGAAGCTTTCTTT
CASSLRGGGRTEAFF
>.|TRBV6-1|TRBJ1-6|few
TGTGCCAGCAGTGGGAATAACAGGGCTTCACCCCTCCACTTT
CASSGNNRASPLHF
>TRBD2|TRBV10-2|TRBJ2-7|.
TGCGCCAGCAGGCTCGGCGGGGGGGGCTACGAGCAGTACTTC
CASRLGGGGYEQYF
>TRBD1|TRBV28|TRBJ2-2|.
TGTGCCAGCAGTTTCAGTCAGGGGGCCACCGGGGAGCTGTTTTTT
CASSFSQGATGELFF
>.|TRBV7-2|TRBJ2-2|.
TGTGCCAGCAGCTCTCAGGGTCGTGGCACCGGGGAGCTGTTTTTT
CASSSQGRGTGELFF
>.|TRBV10-2|TRBJ2-1|.
TGCGCCAGCAGTAGGGGGGATCGGGATGAGCAGTTCTTC
CASSRGDRDEQFF
>.|TRBV2|TRBJ2-3|once
TGTGCCAGCAGTATTATGGGTCCAGATACGCAGTATTTT
CASSIMGPDTQYF
>.|TRBV9|TRBJ1-6|.
TGTGCCGGCAGCACCACACCCTCCTATAATTCACCCCTCCACTTT
CAGSTTPSYNSPLHF
>TRBD1|TRBV7-9|TRBJ1-4|.
TGTGCCAGCAGCTTAGGGGACAGAGAGAATGAAAAACTGTTTTTT
CASSLGDRENEKLFF
>.|TRBV19|TRBJ2-3|.
TGTGCCAGTAACCCCGCCGACTCCGGGGCAGATACGCAGTATTTT
CASNPADSGADTQYF
>.|TRBV6-5|TRBJ2-7|few
TGTGCCAGCAGTTACAGACAGGCTGATTCCTACGAGCAGTACTTC
CASSYRQADSYEQYF
>.|TRBV28|TRBJ1-2|.
TGTGCCAGCAGTTTACTGCCAGGGAACTATGGCTACACCTTC
CASSLLPGNYGYTF
>TRBD1|TRBV7-8|TRBJ1-1|.
TGTGCCAGCAGCTTAGGGGTGGGGACAGAACAAGCTTTCTTT
CASSLGVGTEQAFF
>.|TRBV18|TRBJ2-5|.
TGTGCCAGCTCACCACCGGGGGGGCGGGGACCGACAGAGACCCAGTACTTC
CASSPPGGRGPTETQYF
>.|TRBV10-3|TRBJ1-1|.
TGTGCCATCAGTGAAGGCAATGGGGACACTGAAGCTTTCTTT
CAISEGNGDTEAFF
>.|TRBV2|TRBJ1-2|.
TGTGCCAGCAGTGAACGGGGGTACTATGGCTACACCTTC
CASSERGYYGYTF
>.|TRBV19|TRBJ1-2|few
TGTGCCAGTAGTAGACAGCAAGTCTCCTATGGCTACACCTTC
CASSRQQVSYGYTF
>.|TRBV15|TRBJ1-3|.
TGTGCCACCAGCAGAGATGGCCAGGGTGGTGGAAACACCATATATTTT
CATSRDGQGGGNTIYF
>TRBD1|TRBV7-9|TRBJ2-4|.
TGTGCCAGCAGCCAGGGGGCAGGGGGCCAGAGATACATTCAGTACTTC
CASSQGAGGQRYIQYF
>TRBD1|TRBV5-1|TRBJ1-1|once
TGCGCCAGCAGAACGACAGGGGAGGACACTGAAGCTTTCTTT
CASRTTGEDTEAFF
>TRBD1|TRBV11-1|TRBJ2-7|.
TGTGCCAGCAGCCCGGGACAGGGAGAGTCCTACGAGCAGTACTTC
CASSPGQGESYEQYF
>.|TRBV19|TRBJ1-3|.
TGTGCCAGTAGTATTGGAGGAGTCTCTGGAAACACCATATATTTT
CASSIGGVSGNTIYF
>TRBD1|TRBV30|TRBJ2-3|.
TGTGCCATCGACAGGGGGACCGTTGCAGATACGCAGTATTTT
CAIDRGTVADTQYF
>.|TRBV18|TRBJ2-7|.
TGTGCCAGCTCACCACAGGGGTTAGACTACGAGCAGTACTTC
CASSPQGLDYEQYF
>.|TRBV18|TRBJ1-6|.
TGTGCCAGCTCACCGTTGAGGGCTCGAAGTCAGGCCCTCCACTTT
CASSPLRARSQALHF
>.|TRBV11-2|TRBJ1-4|once
TGTGCCAGCAGCTTAGGAGTCCCCGGCAGCGGCGGAAAACTGTTTTTT
CASSLGVPGSGGKLFF
>TRBD1|TRBV15|TRBJ1-2|once
TGTGCCACCAGGACAGGGGAGTTGGGCTACACCTTC
CATRTGELGYTF
>TRBD2|TRBV11-2|TRBJ2-1|.
TGTGCCAGCAGCTTAGGGAATAGCGGGGGGCTCAATGAGCAGTTCTTC
CASSLGNSGGLNEQFF
>TRBD1|TRBV18|TRBJ1-1|.
TGTGCCAGCTCAAGGGGACAGGACCCGAGTGGGGCTTTCTTT
CASSRGQDPSGAFF
>TRBD2|TRBV10-2|TRBJ2-1|.
TGCGCCAGCAGTGACCCTAGCGGGGTCTATGAGCAGTTCTTC
CASSDPSGVYEQFF
>.|TRBV5-1|TRBJ1-6|.
TGCGCCAGCAGCTTGGACAGGTCCAGCAATTCACCCCTCCACTTT
CASSLDRSSNSPLHF
>TRBD1|TRBV30|TRBJ1-4|once
TGTGCCTGCGCCCCGGACAGGAATGAAAAACTGTTTTTT
CACAPDRNEKLFF
>.|TRBV7-3|TRBJ1-1|once
TGTGCCAGCAGCCCAAATCCGGGGCAGAACACTGAAGCTTTCTTT
CASSPNPGQNTEAFF
>.|TRBV28|TRBJ2-1|.
TGTGCCAGCAGTCCGGGCACTTCTCTGTTCTTC
CASSPGTSLFF
>TRBD1|TRBV19|TRBJ1-1|.
TGTGCCAGTAGTATAGCAGGACAGGGGGCCACTGAAGCTTTCTTT
CASSIAGQGATEAFF
>TRBD1|TRBV12-5|TRBJ1-5|.
TGTGCTAGTGGTCTACCCGGACAGGGCTATCAGCCCCAGCATTTT
CASGLPGQGYQPQHF
>.|TRBV5-1|TRBJ1-4|.
TGCGCCAGCAGCTTGAGTACAGGGTCTGAAAAACTGTTTTTT
CASSLSTGSEKLFF
>TRBD1|TRBV11-1|TRBJ2-7|.
TGTGCCAGCAGCCAAGGCGGACAGGGCTACGAGCAGTACTTC
CASSQGGQGYEQYF